What follows are 10 T cell receptor beta chains derived from one specimen sequenced in a study of blood T cell repertoires in COVID-19. Here immunoSEQ multiplex PCR was the method, and the copy in TCRdb shows in-frame clones only, minus some. The sample carries about 280,000 clones, 85% recorded once. The sequenced sample consisted of peripheral blood. These receptors were taken from a human donor in a cohort sampled during active COVID-19.

This rearrangement joins TRBV5-1 to TRBJ2-6, with TRBD1 identical over 7 bases. CDR3 size: 17 residues. Per germline, CDR1 SGHRS and CDR2 YFSETQ. V shed 2 bases, J shed 0 bases, and the junction held 5 bases outside the gene matches. The CDR3 loop reads CASSFVGTASGANVLTF. CDR3 bases: TGCGCCAGCAGCTTTGTCGGGACAGCCTCTGGGGCCAACGTCCTGACTTTC.

The chain joins TRBV15 to TRBJ1-1; 8 bases are a match to TRBD1. CDR3 length: 13 amino acids. J gave up 4 bases and V 9 bases, and 7 bases lay outside the gene matches. Germline V gives CDR1 LNHNV, CDR2 YYDKDF (reference sequence). The CDR3 here is CATGQGTGTEAFF. The DNA of the CDR3 is TGTGCCACAGGACAGGGTACGGGCACTGAAGCTTTCTTT.

This chain uses TRBV7-9 with TRBJ2-2; 10 nucleotides align to TRBD2. This CDR3 is built from 15 residues. Germline-derived CDR1 and CDR2 are SEHNR and FQNEAQ (reference sequence). Trimming removed 8 bases from V and 1 base from J; junction bases left unmatched: 4. The CDR3 nucleotides read TGTGCCAGCGGCCGGACTAGCGGGAACACCGGGGAGCTGTTTTTT. The encoded protein is CASGRTSGNTGELFF.

The gene calls are TRBV7-3 and TRBJ2-2; a weak D match, TRBD1 (6 bases). There are 15 residues in the CDR3. Germline values: CDR1 SGHTA, CDR2 FQGTGA. Trimming shortened V by 3 bases and J by 4 bases, and 12 bases separated the two germline ends. CDR3 residues: CASSFNRAPTGELFF. CDR3 bases: TGTGCCAGCAGCTTCAACAGGGCCCCCACCGGGGAGCTGTTTTTT.

Comment on this clone: Other DNA sequences in the same sample also yield this CDR3. V usage is TRBV19 and J usage is TRBJ1-1; 8 nucleotides align to TRBD1. This CDR3 spans 14 amino acids. V dropped 5 bases and J dropped 5; count of bases not matched to a gene: 7. Germline CDR1 is LNHDA and CDR2 is SQIVND (reference sequence). The CDR3 region has the DNA TGTGCCAGTAGTGTTGACAGGGGAGGTACTGAAGCTTTCTTT. Protein product: CASSVDRGGTEAFF. Using reference TRBV19 and TRBJ1-1 for the parts outside the CDR3, the full variable domain is DGGITQSPKYLFRKEGQNVTLSCEQNLNHDAMYWYRQDPGQGLRLIYYSQIVNDFQKGDIAEGYSVSREKKESFPLTVTSAQKNPTAFYLCASSVDRGGTEAFFGQGTRLTVV.

The chain links TRBV5-1 to TRBJ2-4, with D possibly being TRBD1 (6 bases). Germline CDR1 is SGHRS and CDR2 is YFSETQ. This CDR3 is built from 15 residues. The V and J ends lost 0 bases and 3 bases respectively, with 10 bases between them. CDR3 sequence (DNA): TGCGCCAGCAGCTTGGCGGGGACAAGCAAAAACATTCAGTACTTC. This codes for CASSLAGTSKNIQYF.

The rearrangement uses TRBV28 and TRBJ2-3, with a tentative D call TRBD2 (6 bases). The CDR3 loop spans 14 amino acids. In germline, CDR1 is MDHEN, CDR2 SYDVKM. V was pared by 3 bases and J by 2 bases, with 9 bases between. Here the CDR3 DNA reads TGTGCCAGCAGTTTGGGGGGAGCCACAGATACGCAGTATTTT. Protein: CASSLGGATDTQYF.

The V gene is TRBV5-4, the J gene TRBJ2-2, with D possibly matching TRBD1 (6 bases). The CDR3 covers 16 residues. The ends were cut back, 0 bases at V and 0 bases at J, with 9 bases in the middle. The germline CDR1 and CDR2 sequences are SGHNT and YYREEE (reference sequence). The CDR3 sequence: CASSLGGHTNTGELFF. In nucleotides, the CDR3 is TGTGCCAGCAGCTTGGGGGGACACACGAACACCGGGGAGCTGTTTTTT.

This chain joins TRBV19 and TRBJ1-2; perhaps TRBD1 as D (6 bases). This CDR3 is 12 amino acids long. Germline CDR1 and CDR2: LNHDA and SQIVND (reference sequence). The V end was cut by 5 bases, the J end by 7 bases, with 11 bases between. CDR3 loop: CASSPQGTGYTF. The DNA for the CDR3 is TGTGCCAGTAGTCCCCAGGGGACTGGCTACACCTTC.

The genes are TRBV27 and TRBJ2-1, with D perhaps matching TRBD2 (5 bases). The germline V gene has CDR1 MNHEY and CDR2 SMNVEV (reference sequence). V gave up 7 bases and J gave up 5 bases, with 21 bases separating them. This CDR3 is built from 16 residues. DNA for the CDR3: TGTGCCAGCACGACCTCTGCCCGGGGTATCCACAATGAGCAGTTCTTC. Translated: CASTTSARGIHNEQFF.